The rows below give T cell receptor beta chains drawn from one sample of a study of cytomegalovirus exposure and HLA in healthy donors. Libraries were prepared by immunoSEQ multiplex PCR; TCRdb keeps only in-frame clonotypes and omits some of them. The data show 100,000 to 150,000 clones, roughly four fifths seen once. The sample taken for sequencing was PBMCs. These receptor sequences come from a woman aged 45-65 years in good health and CMV-seropositive. CDR3s include the opening cysteine and the closing phenylalanine or tryptophan. The D gene is left open where the match is weak. For some rows the clone size is stated as once, few or many, or as a class when expanded; others skip it.

D: NA
size: NA
V: TRBV6-6
J: TRBJ1-2
DNA: TGTGCCAGCAGTCCTGACTATGGCTACACCTTC
CDR3: CASSPDYGYTF

D: NA
size: NA
V: TRBV10-3
J: TRBJ2-7
DNA: TGTGCCATCAGTGCCGGAGCCTACGAGCAGTACTTC
CDR3: CAISAGAYEQYF

D: NA
size: once
V: TRBV5-1
J: TRBJ2-2
DNA: TGCGCCAGCAGCCCCAGGGCCGGCACCGGGGAGCTGTTTTTT
CDR3: CASSPRAGTGELFF

D: TRBD1
size: NA
V: TRBV10-3
J: TRBJ1-1
DNA: TGTGCCATCAGTGGGTCCCGGGACAGGAACACTGAAGCTTTCTTT
CDR3: CAISGSRDRNTEAFF

D: TRBD2
size: NA
V: TRBV2
J: TRBJ2-3
DNA: TGTGCCAGCAGAGCGACTAGCGGGGCTAGCACAGATACGCAGTATTTT
CDR3: CASRATSGASTDTQYF

D: NA
size: few
V: TRBV9
J: TRBJ2-3
DNA: TGTGCCAGCAGCCCGTCCACCGGGACTAGCACAGATACGCAGTATTTT
CDR3: CASSPSTGTSTDTQYF

D: TRBD1
size: NA
V: TRBV19
J: TRBJ2-1
DNA: TGTGCCAGTAGTTTAACAGGGGCCTACAATGAGCAGTTCTTC
CDR3: CASSLTGAYNEQFF

D: NA
size: few
V: TRBV6-5
J: TRBJ1-3
DNA: TGTGCCAGCAGTCGACAGGCATTCTCTGGAAACACCATATATTTT
CDR3: CASSRQAFSGNTIYF

D: TRBD1
size: few
V: TRBV18
J: TRBJ2-7
DNA: TGTGCCAGCTCACCGCGGACAGGGGGCTACGAGCAGTACTTC
CDR3: CASSPRTGGYEQYF

D: TRBD1
size: NA
V: TRBV7-3
J: TRBJ1-1
DNA: TGTGCCAGCAGGGCTGATGCGACAGGGCGGGCTTTCTTT
CDR3: CASRADATGRAFF

D: NA
size: once
V: TRBV5-1
J: TRBJ2-7
DNA: TGCGCCAGCAGCTTATTACGGGGAGGAAGCTACGAGCAGTACTTC
CDR3: CASSLLRGGSYEQYF

D: NA
size: NA
V: TRBV2
J: TRBJ2-7
DNA: TGTGCCAGCATTAAACTATCCTACGAGCAGTACTTC
CDR3: CASIKLSYEQYF

D: NA
size: NA
V: TRBV27
J: TRBJ2-7
DNA: TGTGCCAGCAGTTTCCGGAAGGGAGGATACGAGCAGTACTTC
CDR3: CASSFRKGGYEQYF

D: TRBD1
size: NA
V: TRBV10-1
J: TRBJ1-5
DNA: TGCGCCAGCAGATCCACAGGGGGCTTAGATAGCAATCAGCCCCAGCATTTT
CDR3: CASRSTGGLDSNQPQHF

D: NA
size: NA
V: TRBV13
J: TRBJ1-4
DNA: TGTGCCAGCAGCTTACGAGGTATCGGTAATGAAAAACTGTTTTTT
CDR3: CASSLRGIGNEKLFF

D: NA
size: NA
V: TRBV6-4
J: TRBJ2-3
DNA: TGTGCCAGCAGTGGCCAGGGGTCAGATACGCAGTATTTT
CDR3: CASSGQGSDTQYF

D: NA
size: NA
V: TRBV9
J: TRBJ1-1
DNA: TGTGCCAGCAGCCCCCAAGGGGGGGGGATAAACACTGAAGCTTTCTTT
CDR3: CASSPQGGGINTEAFF

D: NA
size: NA
V: TRBV7-9
J: TRBJ2-7
DNA: TGTGCCACCGACCGGTATCCGACGGCGGCCGATTCCTACGAGCAGTACTTC
CDR3: CATDRYPTAADSYEQYF

D: NA
size: NA
V: TRBV29-1
J: TRBJ1-1
DNA: TGCAGCGTTGGGACACTTCTCCGAACTGAAGCTTTCTTT
CDR3: CSVGTLLRTEAFF

D: TRBD1
size: NA
V: TRBV2
J: TRBJ1-5
DNA: TGTGCCAGCAGTGTGGGAGGGACAGGGATCTATCAGCCCCAGCATTTT
CDR3: CASSVGGTGIYQPQHF

D: TRBD1
size: few
V: TRBV4-1
J: TRBJ1-2
DNA: TGCGCCAGCAGCCAAGATTATCGACAGGGCTCAGGCTACACCTTC
CDR3: CASSQDYRQGSGYTF

D: NA
size: once
V: TRBV27
J: TRBJ2-2
DNA: TGTGCCAGCAGTTCCCTGAATGCGAGGGGGGAGCTGTTTTTT
CDR3: CASSSLNARGELFF

D: TRBD1
size: NA
V: TRBV7-2
J: TRBJ1-4
DNA: TGTGCCAGCAGCTCACGGGACAGCGAAAAACTGTTTTTT
CDR3: CASSSRDSEKLFF

D: NA
size: NA
V: TRBV6-4
J: TRBJ2-5
DNA: TGTGCCAGCAGTGAGGTATTCGGGGAGACCCAGTACTTC
CDR3: CASSEVFGETQYF

D: TRBD1
size: NA
V: TRBV19
J: TRBJ1-2
DNA: TGTGCCAGTAATCCGACAGGGGCTGGCTATGGCTACACCTTC
CDR3: CASNPTGAGYGYTF

D: NA
size: NA
V: TRBV27
J: TRBJ1-2
DNA: TGTGCCAGCAGTCATGAACCCACGGGGGGCTACACCTTC
CDR3: CASSHEPTGGYTF

D: NA
size: once
V: TRBV7-3
J: TRBJ2-5
DNA: TGTGCCAGCAGCTTAGGCAGGGGTGGGCAAGAGACCCAGTACTTC
CDR3: CASSLGRGGQETQYF

D: NA
size: NA
V: TRBV28
J: TRBJ1-4
DNA: TGTGCCAGCAGTTTATGGGGCCAGGGTGCAGCTAATGAAAAACTGTTTTTT
CDR3: CASSLWGQGAANEKLFF

D: NA
size: NA
V: TRBV2
J: TRBJ2-5
DNA: TGTGCCAGCAGTGAAGGGGGCTTACAAGAGACCCAGTACTTC
CDR3: CASSEGGLQETQYF

D: NA
size: NA
V: TRBV10-3
J: TRBJ1-5
DNA: TGTGCCTCAGGAGGCGATGGCAATCAGCCCCAGCATTTT
CDR3: CASGGDGNQPQHF

D: TRBD1
size: NA
V: TRBV7-8
J: TRBJ2-1
DNA: TGTGCCAGCAGCCCTTTGAGGACAGGAAGCTCCTACAATGAGCAGTTCTTC
CDR3: CASSPLRTGSSYNEQFF

D: TRBD2
size: NA
V: TRBV5-1
J: TRBJ2-2
DNA: TGCGCCAGCAGCGTAAGCGGGGGGGCAACCGGGGAGCTGTTTTTT
CDR3: CASSVSGGATGELFF

D: NA
size: NA
V: TRBV6-6
J: TRBJ2-1
DNA: TGTGCCAGCAGTTACGTCCAGGTTTACAATGAGCAGTTCTTC
CDR3: CASSYVQVYNEQFF

D: NA
size: NA
V: TRBV11-2
J: TRBJ1-4
DNA: TGTGCCAGCAGCTTAGTAGCAGGGGTTAATGAAAAACTGTTTTTT
CDR3: CASSLVAGVNEKLFF

D: NA
size: few
V: TRBV11-2
J: TRBJ2-2
DNA: TGTGCCAGCAGCTTTTGGGGGGGCGCGACCGGGGAGCTGTTTTTT
CDR3: CASSFWGGATGELFF

D: NA
size: NA
V: TRBV2
J: TRBJ2-7
DNA: TGTGCCAGCAGTGAAAGTCCCGGGGGGCGCCCCTACGAGCAGTACTTC
CDR3: CASSESPGGRPYEQYF

D: NA
size: few
V: TRBV7-9
J: TRBJ1-2
DNA: TGTGCCAGCAGCTTAGGTGTGGCAGGTAACTATGGCTACACCTTC
CDR3: CASSLGVAGNYGYTF

D: TRBD1
size: once
V: TRBV5-6
J: TRBJ1-2
DNA: TGTGCCAGCAGCTTGGTGGACAGGAACTATGGCTACACCTTC
CDR3: CASSLVDRNYGYTF

D: TRBD1
size: NA
V: TRBV5-6
J: TRBJ1-3
DNA: TGTGCCAGCTATAGACAGGGTTTTCAAAACACCATATATTTT
CDR3: CASYRQGFQNTIYF

D: TRBD1
size: NA
V: TRBV9
J: TRBJ2-3
DNA: TGTGCCAGCAGACCCCGGGACAGTAGCACAGATACGCAGTATTTT
CDR3: CASRPRDSSTDTQYF

D: NA
size: NA
V: TRBV4-2
J: TRBJ2-3
DNA: TGTGCCAGCAGCCATCCCGGTAACGGGGGAACCACAGATACGCAGTATTTT
CDR3: CASSHPGNGGTTDTQYF

D: NA
size: NA
V: TRBV5-8
J: TRBJ1-2
DNA: TGTGCCAGCAGTCCTGGAACAGGGATCTATGGCTACACCTTC
CDR3: CASSPGTGIYGYTF

D: TRBD1
size: NA
V: TRBV28
J: TRBJ1-2
DNA: TGTGCCAGCAGTTCGCAGACAGGGATGGTGAGCTACACCTTC
CDR3: CASSSQTGMVSYTF

D: NA
size: NA
V: TRBV27
J: TRBJ2-7
DNA: TGTGCCAGCAGACTACTAGGGGGCTACGAGCAGTACTTC
CDR3: CASRLLGGYEQYF

D: NA
size: few
V: TRBV9
J: TRBJ1-3
DNA: TGTGCCAGCAGCGAGGGGGACGCGGCTGGAAACACCATATATTTT
CDR3: CASSEGDAAGNTIYF

D: NA
size: NA
V: TRBV6-6
J: TRBJ1-6
DNA: TGTGCCAGCAGTTACTTACAGGAAAGCTCACCCCTCCACTTT
CDR3: CASSYLQESSPLHF

D: NA
size: NA
V: TRBV19
J: TRBJ1-4
DNA: TGTGCCAGTAGTATAGCCCAGGGACACGAAAAACTGTTTTTT
CDR3: CASSIAQGHEKLFF

D: TRBD2
size: NA
V: TRBV11-3
J: TRBJ2-3
DNA: TGTGCCAGCAGCATCCGGACTAGCGGCCCTACAGATACGCAGTATTTT
CDR3: CASSIRTSGPTDTQYF